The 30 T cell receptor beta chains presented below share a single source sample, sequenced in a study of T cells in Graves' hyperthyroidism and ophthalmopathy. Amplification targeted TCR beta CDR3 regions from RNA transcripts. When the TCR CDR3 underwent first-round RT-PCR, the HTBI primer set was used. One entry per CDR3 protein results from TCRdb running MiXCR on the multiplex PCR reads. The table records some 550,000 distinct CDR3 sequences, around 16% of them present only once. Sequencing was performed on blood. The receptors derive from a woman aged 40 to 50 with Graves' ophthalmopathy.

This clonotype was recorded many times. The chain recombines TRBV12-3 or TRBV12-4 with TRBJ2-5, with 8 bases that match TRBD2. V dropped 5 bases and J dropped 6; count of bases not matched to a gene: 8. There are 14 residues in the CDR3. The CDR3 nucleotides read TGTGCCAGCAGTCCCAGACTAGCGACAAAGACCCAGTACTTC. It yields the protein CASSPRLATKTQYF.

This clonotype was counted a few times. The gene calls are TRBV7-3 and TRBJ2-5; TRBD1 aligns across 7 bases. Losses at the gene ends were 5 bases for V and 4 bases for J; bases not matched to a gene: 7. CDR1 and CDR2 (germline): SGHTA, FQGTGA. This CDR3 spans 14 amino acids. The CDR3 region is CASSEGAALETQYF. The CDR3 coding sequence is TGTGCCAGCAGCGAGGGGGCGGCCCTAGAGACCCAGTACTTC.

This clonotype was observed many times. The CDR3 loop is CVEHRGGPDSYNEQFF. Here the CDR3 DNA reads TGTGTAGAGCACAGGGGGGGACCCGACTCCTACAATGAGCAGTTCTTC. The chain has TRBV28 and TRBJ2-1; D is possibly TRBD1 (8 bases). Germline V CDR1 and CDR2: MDHEN, SYDVKM. The CDR3 is 16 amino acids.

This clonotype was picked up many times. The CDR3 reads CASSLSTMNTEAFF. As DNA, the CDR3 is TGTGCCAGCAGCCTTTCGACAATGAACACTGAAGCTTTCTTT. This chain connects TRBV3-1 to TRBJ1-1; D unclear. In germline, CDR1 is LGHDT, CDR2 YNNKEL (reference sequence). V lost 4 bases, J lost 0 bases, and 9 bases lay in between. This CDR3 has 14 amino acids.

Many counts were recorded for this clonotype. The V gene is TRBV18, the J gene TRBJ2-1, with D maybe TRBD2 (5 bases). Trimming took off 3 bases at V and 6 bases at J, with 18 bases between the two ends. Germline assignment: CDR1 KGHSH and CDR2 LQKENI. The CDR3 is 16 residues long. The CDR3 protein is CASSPLGGAGINEQFF. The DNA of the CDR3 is TGTGCCAGCTCACCCCTGGGTGGTGCGGGCATCAATGAGCAGTTCTTC.

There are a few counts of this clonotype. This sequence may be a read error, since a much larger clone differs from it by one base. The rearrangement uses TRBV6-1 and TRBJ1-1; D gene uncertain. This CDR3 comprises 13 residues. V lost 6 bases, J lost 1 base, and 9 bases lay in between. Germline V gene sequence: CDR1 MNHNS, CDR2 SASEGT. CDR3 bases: TGTGCCAGCAGACCCGACAAGAACACTGAAGCTTTCTTT. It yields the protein CASRPDKNTEAFF.

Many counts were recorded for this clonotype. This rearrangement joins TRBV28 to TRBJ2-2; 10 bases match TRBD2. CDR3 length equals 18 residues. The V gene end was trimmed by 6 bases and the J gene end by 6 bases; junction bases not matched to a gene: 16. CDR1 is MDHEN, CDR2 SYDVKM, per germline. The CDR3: CASSPNLGLAGVPGELFF. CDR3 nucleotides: TGTGCCAGCAGCCCCAACCTCGGGCTAGCGGGAGTCCCCGGGGAGCTGTTTTTT.

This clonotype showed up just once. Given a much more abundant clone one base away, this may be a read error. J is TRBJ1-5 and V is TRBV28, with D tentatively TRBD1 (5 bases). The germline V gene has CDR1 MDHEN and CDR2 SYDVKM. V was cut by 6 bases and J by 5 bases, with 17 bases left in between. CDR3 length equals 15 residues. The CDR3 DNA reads TGTGCCAGCAGCATGATCAGACAGCCCGATCAGCCCCAGCATTTT. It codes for CASSMIRQPDQPQHF.

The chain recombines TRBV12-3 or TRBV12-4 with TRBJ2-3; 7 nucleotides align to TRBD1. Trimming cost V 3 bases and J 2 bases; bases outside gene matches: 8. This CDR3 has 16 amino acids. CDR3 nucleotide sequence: TGTGCCAGCAGTTTTTTAGGGGACAGAGACACAGATACGCAGTATTTT. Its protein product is CASSFLGDRDTDTQYF.

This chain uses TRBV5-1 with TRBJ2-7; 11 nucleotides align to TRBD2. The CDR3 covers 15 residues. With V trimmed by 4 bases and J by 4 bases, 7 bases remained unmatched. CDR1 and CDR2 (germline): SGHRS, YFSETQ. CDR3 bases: TGCGCCAGCAGCGCATGGACTAGCGGGTGTTACGAGCAGTACTTC. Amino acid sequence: CASSAWTSGCYEQYF.

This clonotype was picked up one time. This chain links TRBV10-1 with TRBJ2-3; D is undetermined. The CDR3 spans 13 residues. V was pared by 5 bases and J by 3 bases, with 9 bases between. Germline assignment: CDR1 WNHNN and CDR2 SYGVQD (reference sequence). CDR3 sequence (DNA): TGCGCCAGCAGTTATGACTTTACAGATACGCAGTATTTT. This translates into CASSYDFTDTQYF.

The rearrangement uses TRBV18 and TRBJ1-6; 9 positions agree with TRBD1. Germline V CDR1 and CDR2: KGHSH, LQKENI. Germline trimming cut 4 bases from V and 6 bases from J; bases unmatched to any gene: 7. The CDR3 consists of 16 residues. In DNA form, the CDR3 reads TGTGCCAGCTCACTACAGGGGGCGACGGGTAATTCACCCCTCCACTTT. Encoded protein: CASSLQGATGNSPLHF. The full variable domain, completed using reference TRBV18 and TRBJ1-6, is NAGVMQNPRHLVRRRGQEARLRCSPMKGHSHVYWYRQLPEEGLKFMVYLQKENIIDESGMPKERFSAEFPKEGPSILRIQQVVRGDSAAYFCASSLQGATGNSPLHFGNGTRLTVT.

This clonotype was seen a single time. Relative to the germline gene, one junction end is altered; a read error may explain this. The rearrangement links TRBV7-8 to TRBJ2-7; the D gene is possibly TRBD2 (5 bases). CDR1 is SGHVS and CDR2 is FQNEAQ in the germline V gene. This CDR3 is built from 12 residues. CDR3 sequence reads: CASSSSSDEQYF. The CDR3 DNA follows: TGTGCCAGCAGCTCTAGCTCCGACGAGCAGTACTTC.

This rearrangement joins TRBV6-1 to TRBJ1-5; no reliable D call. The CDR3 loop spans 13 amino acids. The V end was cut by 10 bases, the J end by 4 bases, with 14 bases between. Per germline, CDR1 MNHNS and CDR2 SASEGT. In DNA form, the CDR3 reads TGTGCCATCTCGCCGGGCCTAAATCAGCCCCAGCATTTT. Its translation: CAISPGLNQPQHF.

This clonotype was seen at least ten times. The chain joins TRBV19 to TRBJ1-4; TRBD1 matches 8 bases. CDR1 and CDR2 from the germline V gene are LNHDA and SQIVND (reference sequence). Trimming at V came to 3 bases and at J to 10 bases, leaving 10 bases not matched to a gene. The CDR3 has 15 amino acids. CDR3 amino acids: CASSIGGTGARKLFF. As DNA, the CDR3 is TGTGCCAGTAGTATTGGGGGGACAGGTGCTCGAAAACTGTTTTTT.

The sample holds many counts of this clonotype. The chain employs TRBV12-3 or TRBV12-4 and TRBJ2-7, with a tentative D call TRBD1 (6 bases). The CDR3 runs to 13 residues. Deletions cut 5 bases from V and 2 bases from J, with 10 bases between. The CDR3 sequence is CASSLTGPYEQYF. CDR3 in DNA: TGTGCCAGCAGTCTTACAGGGCCCTACGAGCAGTACTTC.

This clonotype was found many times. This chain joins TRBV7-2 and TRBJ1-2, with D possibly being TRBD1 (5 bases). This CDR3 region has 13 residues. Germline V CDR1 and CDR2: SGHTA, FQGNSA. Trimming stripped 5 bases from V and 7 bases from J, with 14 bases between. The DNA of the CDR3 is TGTGCCAGCAGCACGCCCTCAGGGAGTGGCTACACCTTC. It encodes CASSTPSGSGYTF.

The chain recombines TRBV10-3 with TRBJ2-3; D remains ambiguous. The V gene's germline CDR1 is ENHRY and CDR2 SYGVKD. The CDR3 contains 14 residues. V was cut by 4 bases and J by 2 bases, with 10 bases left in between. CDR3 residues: CAISAPEATDTQYF. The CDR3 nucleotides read TGTGCCATCAGTGCCCCAGAGGCCACAGATACGCAGTATTTT.

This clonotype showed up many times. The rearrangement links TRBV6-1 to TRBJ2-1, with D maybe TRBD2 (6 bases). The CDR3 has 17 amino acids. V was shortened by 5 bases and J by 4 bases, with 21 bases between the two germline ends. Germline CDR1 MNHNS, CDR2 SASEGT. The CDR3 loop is CASSLSRAGLGYNEQFF. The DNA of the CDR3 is TGTGCCAGCAGTCTCTCACGAGCGGGTCTGGGTTACAATGAGCAGTTCTTC.

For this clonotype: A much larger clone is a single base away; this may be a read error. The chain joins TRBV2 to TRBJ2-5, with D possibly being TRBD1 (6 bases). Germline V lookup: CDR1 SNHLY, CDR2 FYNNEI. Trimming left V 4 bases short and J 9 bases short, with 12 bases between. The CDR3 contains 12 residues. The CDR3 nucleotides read TGTGCCAGCAGTGGGACAGTGGAGGCCCAGTACTTC. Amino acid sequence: CASSGTVEAQYF.

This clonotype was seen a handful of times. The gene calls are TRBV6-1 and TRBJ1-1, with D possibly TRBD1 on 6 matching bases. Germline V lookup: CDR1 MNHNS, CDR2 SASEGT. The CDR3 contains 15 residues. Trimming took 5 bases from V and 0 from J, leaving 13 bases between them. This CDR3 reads CASSKLDSLNTEAFF. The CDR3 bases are TGTGCCAGCAGTAAACTGGACAGTCTGAACACTGAAGCTTTCTTT.

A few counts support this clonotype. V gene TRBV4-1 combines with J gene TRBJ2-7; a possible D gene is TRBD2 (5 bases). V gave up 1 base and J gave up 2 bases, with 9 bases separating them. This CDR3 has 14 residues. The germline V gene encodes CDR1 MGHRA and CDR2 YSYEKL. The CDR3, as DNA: TGCGCCAGCAGCCAAGGGCCGGGGACCTACGAGCAGTACTTC. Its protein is CASSQGPGTYEQYF.

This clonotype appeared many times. CDR3 coding DNA: TGTGCCAGCAGCCTCCTACACCTAGACGGGTTGGAGACCCAGTACTTC. Its translation: CASSLLHLDGLETQYF. V is TRBV3-1 and J is TRBJ2-5, with D hard to call. Trimming left V 4 bases short and J 5 bases short, with 20 bases between. Germline V gene lookup returns CDR1 LGHDT and CDR2 YNNKEL (reference sequence). CDR3 length: 16 residues.

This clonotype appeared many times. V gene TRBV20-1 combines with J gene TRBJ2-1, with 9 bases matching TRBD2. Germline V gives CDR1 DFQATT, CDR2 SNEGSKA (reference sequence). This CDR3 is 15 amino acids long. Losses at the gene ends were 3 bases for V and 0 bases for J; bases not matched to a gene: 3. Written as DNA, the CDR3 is TGCAGTGCTAGGGCGGGAGGGGTCTCCTACAATGAGCAGTTCTTC. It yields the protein CSARAGGVSYNEQFF.

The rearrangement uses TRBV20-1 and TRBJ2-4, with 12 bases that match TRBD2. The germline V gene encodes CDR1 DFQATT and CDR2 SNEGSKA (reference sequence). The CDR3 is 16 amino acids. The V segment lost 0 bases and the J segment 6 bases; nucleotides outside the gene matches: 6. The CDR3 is CSARDLAGGRGNIQYF. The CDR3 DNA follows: TGCAGTGCTAGAGACCTAGCGGGGGGGAGGGGAAACATTCAGTACTTC.

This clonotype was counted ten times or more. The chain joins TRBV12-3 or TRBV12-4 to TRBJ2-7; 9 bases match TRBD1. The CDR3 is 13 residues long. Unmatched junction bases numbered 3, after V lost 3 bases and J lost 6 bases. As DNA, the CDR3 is TGTGCCAGCAGTTTGGCACAGGGGGCCGAGCAGTACTTC. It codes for CASSLAQGAEQYF.

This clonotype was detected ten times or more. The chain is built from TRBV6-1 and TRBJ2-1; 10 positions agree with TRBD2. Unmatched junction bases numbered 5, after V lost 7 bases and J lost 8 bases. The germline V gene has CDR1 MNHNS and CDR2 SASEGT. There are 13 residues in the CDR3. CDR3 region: CASKASGSYEQFF. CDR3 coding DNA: TGTGCCAGCAAGGCTAGCGGGAGCTATGAGCAGTTCTTC.

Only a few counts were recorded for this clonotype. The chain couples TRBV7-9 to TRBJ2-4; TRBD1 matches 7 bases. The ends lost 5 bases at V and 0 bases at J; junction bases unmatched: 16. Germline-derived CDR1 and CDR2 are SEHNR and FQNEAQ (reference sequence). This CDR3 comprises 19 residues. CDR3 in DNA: TGTGCCAGCAGCCTAAACACAGGGGCTTTCCCTTTAGCCAAAAACATTCAGTACTTC. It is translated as CASSLNTGAFPLAKNIQYF.

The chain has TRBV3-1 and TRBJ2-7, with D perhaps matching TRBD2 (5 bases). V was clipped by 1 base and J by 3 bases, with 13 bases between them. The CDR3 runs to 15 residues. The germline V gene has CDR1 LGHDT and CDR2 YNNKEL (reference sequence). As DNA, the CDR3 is TGTGCCAGCAGCCAAGGGCCTGCCGCGGGCTACGAGCAGTACTTC. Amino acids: CASSQGPAAGYEQYF.

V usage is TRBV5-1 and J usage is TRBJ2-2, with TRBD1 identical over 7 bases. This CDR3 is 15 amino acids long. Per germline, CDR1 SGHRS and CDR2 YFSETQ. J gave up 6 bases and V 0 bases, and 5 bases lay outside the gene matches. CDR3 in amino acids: CASSLARQGPGELFF. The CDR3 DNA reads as TGCGCCAGCAGCTTGGCCCGACAGGGTCCCGGGGAGCTGTTTTTT. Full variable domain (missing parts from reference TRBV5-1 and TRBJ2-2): KAGVTQTPRYLIKTRGQQVTLSCSPISGHRSVSWYQQTPGQGLQFLFEYFSETQRNKGNFPGRFSGRQFSNSRSEMNVSTLELGDSALYLCASSLARQGPGELFFGEGSRLTVL.